The 29 T cell receptor beta chains in this list originate from one sample, sequenced in a study of blood T cell repertoires in COVID-19. Some clones are missing from TCRdb's copy, which holds only in-frame ones; the method was immunoSEQ multiplex PCR. The sample carries under 200,000 clones, about 88% recorded once. Sequenced sample: peripheral blood. All receptors come from a man aged 18 to 30 with acute or convalescent COVID-19.

The CDR3 is CASSPPAGNTIYF. The CDR3 coding sequence is TGTGCCAGCAGTCCCCCTGCGGGAAACACCATATATTTT. The chain links TRBV28 to TRBJ1-3; D unresolved. V was shortened by 5 bases and J by 4 bases, with 9 bases between the two germline ends. Germline CDR1 reads MDHEN; CDR2 reads SYDVKM. CDR3 size: 13 residues.

The chain couples TRBV4-2 to TRBJ1-2; TRBD1 matches at 8 bases. The germline gives CDR1 LGHNA, CDR2 YNFKEQ. The CDR3 contains 14 residues. Trimming took 2 bases from V and 8 from J; bases not matched to a gene: 7. This chain's CDR3 is CASSQSDRVHGYTF. CDR3 sequence (DNA): TGTGCCAGCAGCCAATCGGACAGGGTTCACGGCTACACCTTC.

This chain uses TRBV9 with TRBJ2-1, with 8 bases matching TRBD1. Germline V gene data show CDR1 as SGDLS and CDR2 as YYNGEE. There are 15 residues in the CDR3. V lost 3 bases to trimming and J lost 3 bases; unmatched junction nucleotides: 5. CDR3: CASSAPGQDYNEQFF. In DNA, the CDR3 is TGTGCCAGCAGCGCTCCGGGACAGGACTACAATGAGCAGTTCTTC.

This clone was counted only a few times. This chain connects TRBV18 to TRBJ2-1; D unresolved. V was shortened by 6 bases and J by 6 bases, with 18 bases between the two germline ends. The CDR3 is 15 residues long. Looked up from germline, CDR1 is KGHSH and CDR2 is LQKENI. The CDR3 reads CASSLLGRTSNEQFF. CDR3 DNA: TGTGCCAGCTCCCTCCTGGGCAGAACATCCAATGAGCAGTTCTTC. Full variable domain (missing parts from reference TRBV18 and TRBJ2-1): NAGVMQNPRHLVRRRGQEARLRCSPMKGHSHVYWYRQLPEEGLKFMVYLQKENIIDESGMPKERFSAEFPKEGPSILRIQQVVRGDSAAYFCASSLLGRTSNEQFFGPGTRLTVL.

The chain carries TRBV6-6 and TRBJ1-2, with no clear D. The germline CDR1 and CDR2 sequences are MNHNY and SVGAGI (reference sequence). The V and J ends lost 2 bases and 7 bases respectively, with 17 bases between them. This CDR3 comprises 15 residues. Here the CDR3 reads CASSYEGSLLSGYTF. In nucleotides, the CDR3 is TGTGCCAGCAGTTACGAGGGCAGCCTCTTAAGTGGCTACACCTTC.

CDR3: CASSLAGGRMYGYTF. The CDR3, as DNA: TGTGCCAGCAGTTTAGCAGGGGGTAGAATGTATGGCTACACCTTC. The chain employs TRBV27 and TRBJ1-2; 7 bases are shared with TRBD1. The V gene end was trimmed by 2 bases and the J gene end by 5 bases; junction bases not matched to a gene: 8. CDR3 length: 15 residues. Germline CDR1 is MNHEY and CDR2 is SMNVEV (reference sequence).

The rearrangement joins TRBV6-5 to TRBJ2-3; D may be TRBD1 (5 bases). The V gene lost 6 bases and the J gene lost 4 bases, with 14 bases spanning the gap. Germline loops: CDR1 MNHEY, CDR2 SVGAGI. The CDR3 has 14 amino acids. The CDR3 DNA sequence: TGTGCCAGCAGCGACAGATACCTAGCAGATACGCAGTATTTT. Amino acid sequence: CASSDRYLADTQYF.

This chain links TRBV5-1 with TRBJ1-2; D unclear. The CDR3 runs 13 residues. V was trimmed by 3 bases and J by 3 bases, leaving 9 bases between them. The germline V gene has CDR1 SGHRS and CDR2 YFSETQ. In DNA, the CDR3 is TGCGCCAGCAGCTCCGACATCTACTATGGCTACACCTTC. Its protein is CASSSDIYYGYTF.

The gene calls are TRBV3-1 (or the pseudogene TRBV3-2) and TRBJ1-2; D perhaps matches TRBD1 (6 bases). V lost 1 base and J lost 4, with 13 bases in between. CDR3 size: 15 residues. Germline values: CDR1 LGHDT, CDR2 YNNKEL (reference sequence). CDR3 residues: CASSQVVDSPYGYTF. The CDR3 DNA sequence: TGTGCCAGCAGCCAAGTAGTGGACAGCCCCTATGGCTACACCTTC.

This clone has a single count. The chain combines TRBV18 with TRBJ1-2; D not resolved. The CDR3 covers 16 residues. The V end was cut by 2 bases, the J end by 0 bases, with 13 bases between. CDR1 is KGHSH, CDR2 LQKENI, per germline. CDR3 in DNA: TGTGCCAGCTCACCAAGCGGGGTTGGGGCTAACTATGGCTACACCTTC. This codes for CASSPSGVGANYGYTF.

The genes are TRBV3-1 (or the pseudogene TRBV3-2) and TRBJ1-5; TRBD1 might be the D (5 bases). Germline V gives CDR1 LGHDT, CDR2 YNNKEL (reference sequence). V dropped 1 base and J dropped 5 bases, with 9 bases sitting between them. The CDR3 is 14 residues long. The CDR3 protein is CASSQGWGDQPQHF. The DNA of the CDR3 is TGTGCCAGCAGCCAAGGTTGGGGGGATCAGCCCCAGCATTTT.

This clone was detected only a few times. V usage is TRBV3-1 (or the pseudogene TRBV3-2) and J usage is TRBJ1-1; 7 bases line up with TRBD1. Germline CDR1 reads LGHDT; CDR2 reads YNNKEL (reference sequence). V was pared by 4 bases and J by 2 bases, with 7 bases of the junction left unmatched. The CDR3 has 15 amino acids. The CDR3 region has the DNA TGTGCCAGCAGCCCAACCGGGACAGACAACACTGAAGCTTTCTTT. Translation gives CASSPTGTDNTEAFF.

The J gene is TRBJ1-2, the V gene TRBV29-1, with TRBD1 identical over 8 bases. Germline-derived CDR1 and CDR2 are SQVTM and ANQGSEA. V shed 8 bases, J shed 8 bases, and the junction held 10 bases outside the gene matches. The CDR3 length is 12 residues. This CDR3 is CSSRTGPWGYTF. For the CDR3, the DNA is TGCAGCTCACGGACAGGGCCCTGGGGCTACACCTTC. Based on the CDR3 plus reference TRBV29-1 and TRBJ1-2, the full variable domain is SAVISQKPSRDICQRGTSLTIQCQVDSQVTMMFWYRQQPGQSLTLIATANQGSEATYESGFVIDKFPISRPNLTFSTLTVSNMSPEDSSIYLCSSRTGPWGYTFGSGTRLTVV.

V gene TRBV6-5 combines with J gene TRBJ1-3, with no clear D. Trimming took 4 bases from V and 0 from J, leaving 7 bases between them. CDR3 length: 14 residues. Germline V gives CDR1 MNHEY, CDR2 SVGAGI. The CDR3 DNA reads as TGTGCCAGCAGTTCGGGTTCCTCTGGAAACACCATATATTTT. Translation gives CASSSGSSGNTIYF.

The chain carries TRBV9 and TRBJ2-5, with no clear D. The germline V gene encodes CDR1 SGDLS and CDR2 YYNGEE. Trimming removed 0 bases at V and 0 bases at J, with 9 bases between. The CDR3 contains 15 residues. CDR3 in DNA: TGTGCCAGCAGCGTAGATCCCAGGAACCAAGAGACCCAGTACTTC. It encodes CASSVDPRNQETQYF.

This clone is a singleton in its sample. This chain connects TRBV5-5 to TRBJ2-7; TRBD1 matches 8 bases. Germline loops: CDR1 SGHKS, CDR2 YYEKEE (reference sequence). The CDR3 runs to 14 residues. V trimming: 3 bases; J trimming: 2 bases; junction bases outside the gene matches: 4. The CDR3 loop is CASSYGQGAYEQYV. CDR3 sequence (DNA): TGTGCCAGCAGCTATGGACAGGGAGCCTACGAGCAGTACGTC.

With regard to this clone: The same CDR3 arises from other DNA sequences in this sample as well. The chain recombines TRBV12-3 or TRBV12-4 with TRBJ1-5, with 8 positions matching TRBD1. Germline trimming cut 6 bases from V and 2 bases from J; bases unmatched to any gene: 0. The length of the CDR3 is 13 residues. The CDR3 reads CASRGQGNQPQHF. Written as DNA, the CDR3 is TGTGCCAGCAGGGGACAGGGCAATCAGCCCCAGCATTTT.

V usage is TRBV2 and J usage is TRBJ1-2; D gene ambiguous. Trimming pared 3 bases from V and 4 bases from J, leaving 6 bases between. Germline V gene sequence: CDR1 SNHLY, CDR2 FYNNEI. CDR3 size: 12 residues. The CDR3 region is CASSDPVYGYTF. Here the CDR3 DNA reads TGTGCCAGCAGTGACCCAGTCTATGGCTACACCTTC.

This chain uses TRBV7-8 with TRBJ2-3; 7 bases align to TRBD2. This CDR3 comprises 16 residues. J gave up 3 bases and V 5 bases, and 11 bases lay outside the gene matches. Looked up from germline, CDR1 is SGHVS and CDR2 is FQNEAQ. The CDR3 loop reads CASSLQGTGRTDTQYF. CDR3 coding DNA: TGTGCCAGCAGCCTCCAGGGTACCGGGAGGACAGATACGCAGTATTTT.

The chain couples TRBV4-1 to TRBJ2-7; no clear D gene. CDR3 length equals 13 residues. Germline CDR1 reads MGHRA; CDR2 reads YSYEKL. V was trimmed by 1 base and J by 6 bases, leaving 10 bases between them. The CDR3 coding sequence is TGCGCCAGCAGCCAAGGGAGAATTGGCGAGCAGTACTTC. Translation: CASSQGRIGEQYF.

The chain couples TRBV19 to TRBJ1-5; D perhaps matches TRBD1 (6 bases). Trimming pared 8 bases from V and 1 base from J, leaving 18 bases between. Germline CDR1 reads LNHDA; CDR2 reads SQIVND (reference sequence). CDR3 size: 16 residues. In DNA, the CDR3 is TGTGCCAGTTGTTTAACGGGGGGGCCGAGCAATCAGCCCCAGCATTTT. It is translated as CASCLTGGPSNQPQHF.

The chain couples TRBV6-6 to TRBJ1-2; D is uncertain. V was clipped by 2 bases and J by 8 bases, with 9 bases between them. The CDR3 is 12 amino acids. Germline V gene sequence: CDR1 MNHNY, CDR2 SVGAGI (reference sequence). CDR3 DNA: TGTGCCAGCAGTTACCGCCAGGTCGGCTACACCTTC. The encoded protein is CASSYRQVGYTF.

This clone has just a few counts. The genes are TRBV19 and TRBJ1-2; tentatively, D is TRBD1 (6 bases). The CDR3 is 13 amino acids. V was shortened by 3 bases and J by 8 bases, with 13 bases between the two germline ends. Germline V gene sequence: CDR1 LNHDA, CDR2 SQIVND (reference sequence). This chain's CDR3 is CASSMDSSAGYTF. As DNA, the CDR3 is TGTGCCAGTAGTATGGACAGCTCGGCCGGCTACACCTTC.

J is TRBJ1-4 and V is TRBV2; D unresolved. The germline V gene encodes CDR1 SNHLY and CDR2 FYNNEI. The CDR3 contains 11 residues. Trimming left V 7 bases short and J 7 bases short, with 7 bases between. The CDR3 DNA follows: TGTGCCAGCACTCGGGGTGAAAAACTGTTTTTT. Translating it yields CASTRGEKLFF.

V and J are TRBV3-1 (or the pseudogene TRBV3-2) and TRBJ1-5, with unresolved D. The CDR3 loop spans 15 amino acids. Trimming took 4 bases from V and 0 from J, leaving 10 bases between them. Germline values: CDR1 LGHDT, CDR2 YNNKEL (reference sequence). CDR3 sequence reads: CASSPSENSNQPQHF. Here the CDR3 DNA reads TGTGCCAGCAGCCCGAGTGAGAATAGCAATCAGCCCCAGCATTTT.

This clone was seen just once. The rearrangement joins TRBV2 to TRBJ2-3; D perhaps matches TRBD2 (6 bases). The CDR3 totals 15 residues. Germline-derived CDR1 and CDR2 are SNHLY and FYNNEI. Between the trimmed V and J ends, which lost 3 bases and 2 bases, there was a span of 12 bases. The CDR3 DNA follows: TGTGCCAGCAGTGATAAGGGGACTTCCACAGATACGCAGTATTTT. It encodes CASSDKGTSTDTQYF.

This clone was counted a single time. CDR3 in amino acids: CATGEPRGTGELFF. CDR3 DNA sequence: TGCGCCACAGGGGAACCCCGGGGCACCGGGGAGCTGTTTTTT. This rearrangement joins TRBV4-1 to TRBJ2-2; possibly TRBD1 for D (6 bases). The germline V gene encodes CDR1 MGHRA and CDR2 YSYEKL. The CDR3 spans 14 residues. The V gene lost 10 bases and the J gene lost 4 bases, with 16 bases spanning the gap.

The sample holds one count of this clone. The V call is TRBV2, the J call TRBJ2-1; tentative D call: TRBD2 (7 bases). The CDR3 is made up of 17 amino acids. V shed 6 bases and J shed 0 bases, with 18 bases lying between them. CDR1 SNHLY and CDR2 FYNNEI come from the germline V gene. The CDR3 region has the DNA TGTGCCAGCAGGGAGGGAGGGGGGAGTTTCTCCTACAATGAGCAGTTCTTC. Protein: CASREGGGSFSYNEQFF.

V usage is TRBV6-6 and J usage is TRBJ2-7; 10 bases line up with TRBD1. Germline lookup yields CDR1 MNHNY and CDR2 SVGAGI (reference sequence). The V segment lost 4 bases and the J segment 5 bases; nucleotides outside the gene matches: 8. The CDR3 is 15 residues long. Written as DNA, the CDR3 is TGTGCCAGCAGTTCCCGGGACAGGGGAATTCACGAGCAGTACTTC. Its protein product is CASSSRDRGIHEQYF.